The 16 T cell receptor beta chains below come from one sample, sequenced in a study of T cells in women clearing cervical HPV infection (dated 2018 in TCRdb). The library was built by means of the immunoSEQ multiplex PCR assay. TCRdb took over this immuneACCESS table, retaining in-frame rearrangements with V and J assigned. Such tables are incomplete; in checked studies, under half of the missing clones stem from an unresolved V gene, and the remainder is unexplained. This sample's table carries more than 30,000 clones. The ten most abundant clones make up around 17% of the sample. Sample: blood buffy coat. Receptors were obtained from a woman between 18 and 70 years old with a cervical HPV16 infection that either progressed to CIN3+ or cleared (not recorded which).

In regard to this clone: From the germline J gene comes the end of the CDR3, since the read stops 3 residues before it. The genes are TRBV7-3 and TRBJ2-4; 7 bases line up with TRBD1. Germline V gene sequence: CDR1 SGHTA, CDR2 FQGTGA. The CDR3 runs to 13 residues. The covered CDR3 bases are TGTGCCAGCAGCCCGGACAGGAACTATGGT. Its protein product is CASSPDRNYG. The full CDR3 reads CASSPDRNYGQYF.

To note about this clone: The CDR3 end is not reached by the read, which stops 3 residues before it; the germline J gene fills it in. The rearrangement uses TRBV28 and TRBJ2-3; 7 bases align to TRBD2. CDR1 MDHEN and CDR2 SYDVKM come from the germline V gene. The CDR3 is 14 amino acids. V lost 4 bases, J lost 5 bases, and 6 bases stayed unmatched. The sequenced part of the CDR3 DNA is TGTGCCAGCAGTTACTCGCGGGAGATAGATACG. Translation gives CASSYSREIDT. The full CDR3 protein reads CASSYSREIDTQYF.

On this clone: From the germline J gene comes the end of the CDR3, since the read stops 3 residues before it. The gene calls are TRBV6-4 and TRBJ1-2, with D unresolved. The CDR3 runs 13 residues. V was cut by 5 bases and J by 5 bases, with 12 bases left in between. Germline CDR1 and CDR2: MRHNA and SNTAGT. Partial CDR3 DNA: TGTGCCAGCAGTCCCGGGTCGCGTTATGGC. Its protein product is CASSPGSRYG. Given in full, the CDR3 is CASSPGSRYGYTF.

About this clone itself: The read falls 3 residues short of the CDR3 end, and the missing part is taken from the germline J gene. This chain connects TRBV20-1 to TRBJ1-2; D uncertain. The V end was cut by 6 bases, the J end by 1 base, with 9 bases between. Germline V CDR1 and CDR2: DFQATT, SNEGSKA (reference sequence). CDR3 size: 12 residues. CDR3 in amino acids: CSAPTDNYGYTF. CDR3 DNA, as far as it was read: TGCAGTGCGCCAACAGATAACTATGGC.

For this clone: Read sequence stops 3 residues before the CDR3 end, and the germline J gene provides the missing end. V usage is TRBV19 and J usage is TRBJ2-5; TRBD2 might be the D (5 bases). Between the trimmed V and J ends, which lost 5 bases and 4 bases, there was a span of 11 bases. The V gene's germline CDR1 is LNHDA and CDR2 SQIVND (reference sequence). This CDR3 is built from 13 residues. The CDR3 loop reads CASSPLGGETQYF. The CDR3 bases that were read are TGTGCCAGTAGTCCCCTAGGAGGAGAGACC.

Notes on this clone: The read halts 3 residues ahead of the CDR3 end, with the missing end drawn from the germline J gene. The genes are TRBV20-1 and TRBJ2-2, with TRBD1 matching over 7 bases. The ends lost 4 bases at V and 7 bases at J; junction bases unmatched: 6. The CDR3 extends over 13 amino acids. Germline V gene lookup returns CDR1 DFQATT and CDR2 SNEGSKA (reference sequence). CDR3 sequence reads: CSAKGAYSGELFF. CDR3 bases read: TGCAGTGCTAAGGGGGCGTATAGCGGGGAG.

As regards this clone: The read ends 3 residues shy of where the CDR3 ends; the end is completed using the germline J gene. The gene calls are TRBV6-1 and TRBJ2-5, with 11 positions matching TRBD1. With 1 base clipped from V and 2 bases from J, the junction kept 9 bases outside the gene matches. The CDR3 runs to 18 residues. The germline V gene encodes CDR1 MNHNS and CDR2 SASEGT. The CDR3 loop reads CASSEEGQGTGGQETQYF. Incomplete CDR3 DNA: TGTGCCAGCAGTGAAGAAGGGCAAGGGACAGGGGGGCAAGAGACC.

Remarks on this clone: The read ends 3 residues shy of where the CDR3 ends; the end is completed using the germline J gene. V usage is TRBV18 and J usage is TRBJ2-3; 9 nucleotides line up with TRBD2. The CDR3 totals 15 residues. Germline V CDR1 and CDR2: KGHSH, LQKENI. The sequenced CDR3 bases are TGTGCCAGCTCCTTAGCTAGCGGGGACCAAGAGACG. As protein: CASSLASGDQET. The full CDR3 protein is CASSLASGDQETQYF.

The CDR3 is CASKDRGETQYF. The DNA read from the CDR3 is TGTGCCAGCAAAGACAGGGGAGAGACC. This chain links TRBV2 with TRBJ2-5, with 8 bases identical to TRBD1. The read ends 3 residues early relative to the CDR3; the germline J gene fills the gap. CDR1 and CDR2 (germline): SNHLY, FYNNEI. Losses at the gene ends were 7 bases for V and 4 bases for J; bases not matched to a gene: 2. This CDR3 has 12 amino acids.

The CDR3 region is CASSSRGTRRTEAFF. CDR3 bases read: TGTGCCAGCAGCAGCCGCGGCACCCGACGGACTGAA. The V call is TRBV7-8, the J call TRBJ1-1; D is unclear. The CDR3 goes on 3 residues after the read ends, and that part is filled in from the germline J gene. CDR3 size: 15 residues. The V end lost 5 bases, the J end lost 5 bases, and 18 bases lay between the germline ends. The germline CDR1 and CDR2 sequences are SGHVS and FQNEAQ.

CDR3 residues: CASSVGLAGGEQYF. The sequenced CDR3 bases are TGTGCCAGCAGCGTGGGACTAGCGGGAGGCGAG. V is TRBV5-4 and J is TRBJ2-7; 15 bases line up with TRBD2. Sequencing ends 3 residues short of the CDR3 end; the germline J gene provides the rest. The ends lost 4 bases at V and 6 bases at J; junction bases unmatched: 2. The CDR3 has 14 residues. The germline V gene encodes CDR1 SGHNT and CDR2 YYREEE (reference sequence).

The sequenced part of the CDR3 DNA is TGTGCCAGCACGTCTCTTATCTCTACGGGACAAATCTATGGC. Translation gives CASTSLISTGQIYG. The CDR3 reads in full as CASTSLISTGQIYGYTF. This chain uses TRBV27 with TRBJ1-2; D might be TRBD1 (6 bases). The read terminates 3 residues before the CDR3 end, so the remaining end is supplied by the germline J gene. Germline V gene data show CDR1 as MNHEY and CDR2 as SMNVEV (reference sequence). The CDR3 covers 17 residues. V lost 7 bases to trimming and J lost 4 bases, with 25 bases between them.

CDR3 sequence reads: CASSLAGEDEQYF. The part of the CDR3 DNA that was read is TGTGCCAGCTCACTAGCGGGGGAAGACGAG. The gene calls are TRBV18 and TRBJ2-7; 9 bases match TRBD2. The DNA ends 3 residues before the CDR3 does, and the rest of the CDR3 is filled in from the germline J gene. V gave up 4 bases and J gave up 5 bases; unmatched junction bases: 3. Germline assignment: CDR1 KGHSH and CDR2 LQKENI. The CDR3 totals 13 residues.

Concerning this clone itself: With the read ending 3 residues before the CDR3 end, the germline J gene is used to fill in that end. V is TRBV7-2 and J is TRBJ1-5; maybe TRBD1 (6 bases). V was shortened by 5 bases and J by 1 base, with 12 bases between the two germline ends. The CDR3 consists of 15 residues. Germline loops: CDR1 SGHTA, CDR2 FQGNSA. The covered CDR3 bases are TGTGCCAGCAGCCTGCAGGGACAAAGCAATCAGCCC. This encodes CASSLQGQSNQP. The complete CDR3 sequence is CASSLQGQSNQPQHF. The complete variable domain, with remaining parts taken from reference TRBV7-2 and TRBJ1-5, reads GAGVSQSPSNKVTEKGKDVELRCDPISGHTALYWYRQSLGQGLEFLIYFQGNSAPDKSGLPSDRFSAERTGGSVSTLTIQRTQQEDSAVYLCASSLQGQSNQPQHFGDGTRLSIL.

CDR3 region: CASSTGPGTEAFF. CDR3 DNA (partial): TGTGCCAGTTCGACAGGGCCAGGGACTGAA. V and J are TRBV19 and TRBJ1-1; 7 nucleotides line up with TRBD1. From the germline J gene comes the end of the CDR3, since the read stops 3 residues before it. Germline V gene data show CDR1 as LNHDA and CDR2 as SQIVND (reference sequence). V dropped 8 bases and J dropped 5; count of bases not matched to a gene: 8. The CDR3 extends over 13 amino acids.

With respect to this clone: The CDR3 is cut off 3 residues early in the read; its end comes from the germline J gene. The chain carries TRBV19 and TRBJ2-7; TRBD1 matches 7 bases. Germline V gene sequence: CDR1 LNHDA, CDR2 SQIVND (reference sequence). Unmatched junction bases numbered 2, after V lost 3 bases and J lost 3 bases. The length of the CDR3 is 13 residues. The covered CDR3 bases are TGTGCCAGTAGTATCCGGGACAGCTACGAG. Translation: CASSIRDSYE. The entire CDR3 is CASSIRDSYEQYF.